This T cell receptor beta chain was obtained from a study of OX40 agonist ivuxolimab in advanced cancers. The CDR3 spans 15 residues. The germline V gene has CDR1 MDHEN and CDR2 SYDVKM. The V and J ends lost 5 bases and 4 bases respectively, with 17 bases between them. Only in-frame clones appear in the TCRdb table, and some are missing; sequencing was by immunoSEQ multiplex PCR. The sample has about 91,000 clones, around 84% seen once. The chain has TRBV28 and TRBJ1-2, with D uncertain. The sequence was collected from an adult with an advanced solid tumor such as melanoma, head and neck, liver or kidney cancer. Specimen: CD4+ or CD8+ T cells sorted from blood, collected in a trial of the OX40 agonist ivuxolimab. The CDR3 DNA reads TGTGCCAGCAGTCCACCCCGATCGGTTCCCTATGGCTACACCTTC. It codes for CASSPPRSVPYGYTF.